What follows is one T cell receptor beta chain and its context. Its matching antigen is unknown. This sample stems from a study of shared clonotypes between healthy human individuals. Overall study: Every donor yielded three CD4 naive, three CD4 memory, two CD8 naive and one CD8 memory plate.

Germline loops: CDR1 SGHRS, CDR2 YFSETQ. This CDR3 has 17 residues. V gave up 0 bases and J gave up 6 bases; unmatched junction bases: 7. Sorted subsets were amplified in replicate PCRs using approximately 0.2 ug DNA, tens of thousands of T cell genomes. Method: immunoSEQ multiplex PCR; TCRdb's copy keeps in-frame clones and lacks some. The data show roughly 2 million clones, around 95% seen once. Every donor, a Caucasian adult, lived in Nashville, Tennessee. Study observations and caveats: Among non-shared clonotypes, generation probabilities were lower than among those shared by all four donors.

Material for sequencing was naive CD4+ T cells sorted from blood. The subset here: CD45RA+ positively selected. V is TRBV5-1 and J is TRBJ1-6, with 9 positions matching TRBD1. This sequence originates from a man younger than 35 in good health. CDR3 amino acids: CASSLGGTGRANSPLHF. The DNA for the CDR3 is TGCGCCAGCAGCTTGGGCGGGACAGGGCGGGCTAATTCACCCCTCCACTTT.